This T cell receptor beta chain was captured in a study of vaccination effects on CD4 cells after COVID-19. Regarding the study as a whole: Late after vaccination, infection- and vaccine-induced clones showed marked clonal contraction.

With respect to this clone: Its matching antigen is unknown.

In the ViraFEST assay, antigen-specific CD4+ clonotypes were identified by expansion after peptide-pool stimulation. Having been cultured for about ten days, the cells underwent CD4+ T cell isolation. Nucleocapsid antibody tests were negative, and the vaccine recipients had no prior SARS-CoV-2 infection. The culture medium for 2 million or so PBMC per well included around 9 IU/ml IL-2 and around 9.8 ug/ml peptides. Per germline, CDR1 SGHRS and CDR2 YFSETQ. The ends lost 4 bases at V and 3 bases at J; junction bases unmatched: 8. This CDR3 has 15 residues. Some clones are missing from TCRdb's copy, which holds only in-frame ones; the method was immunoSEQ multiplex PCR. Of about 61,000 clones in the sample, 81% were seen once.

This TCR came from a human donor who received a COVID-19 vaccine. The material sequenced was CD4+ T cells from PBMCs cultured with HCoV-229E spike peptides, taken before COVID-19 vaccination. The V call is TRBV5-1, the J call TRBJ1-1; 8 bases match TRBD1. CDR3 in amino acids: CASSPTGQGDTEAFF. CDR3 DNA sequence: TGCGCCAGCAGCCCGACCGGACAGGGCGACACTGAAGCTTTCTTT.